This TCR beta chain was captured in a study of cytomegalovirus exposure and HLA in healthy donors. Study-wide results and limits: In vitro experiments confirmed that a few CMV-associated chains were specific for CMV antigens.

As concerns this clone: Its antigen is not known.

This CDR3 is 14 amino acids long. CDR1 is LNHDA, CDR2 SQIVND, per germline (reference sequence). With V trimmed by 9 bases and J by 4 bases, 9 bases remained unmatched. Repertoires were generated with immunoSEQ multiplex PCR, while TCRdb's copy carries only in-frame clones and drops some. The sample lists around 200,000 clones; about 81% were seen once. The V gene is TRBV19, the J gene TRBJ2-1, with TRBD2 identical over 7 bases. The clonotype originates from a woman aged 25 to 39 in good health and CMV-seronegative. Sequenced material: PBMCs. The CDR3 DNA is TGTGCCAGCTCCTCCGCGGGGGTTTACAATGAGCAGTTCTTC. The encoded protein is CASSSAGVYNEQFF.